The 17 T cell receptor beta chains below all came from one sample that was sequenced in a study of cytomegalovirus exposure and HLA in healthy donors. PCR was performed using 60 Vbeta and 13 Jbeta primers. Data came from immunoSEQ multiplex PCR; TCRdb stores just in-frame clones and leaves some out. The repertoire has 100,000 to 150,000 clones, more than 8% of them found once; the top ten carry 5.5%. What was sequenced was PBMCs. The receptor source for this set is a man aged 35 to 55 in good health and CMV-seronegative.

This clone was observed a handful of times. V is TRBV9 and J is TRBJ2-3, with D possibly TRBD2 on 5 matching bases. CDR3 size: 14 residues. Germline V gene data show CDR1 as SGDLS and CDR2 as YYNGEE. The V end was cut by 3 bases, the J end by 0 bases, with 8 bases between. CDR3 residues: CASSGEPSTDTQYF. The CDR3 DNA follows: TGTGCCAGCAGCGGGGAGCCTAGCACAGATACGCAGTATTTT.

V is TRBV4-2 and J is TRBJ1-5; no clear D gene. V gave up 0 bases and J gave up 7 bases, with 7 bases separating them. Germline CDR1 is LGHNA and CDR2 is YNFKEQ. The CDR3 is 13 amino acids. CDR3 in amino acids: CASSQEFLQPQHF. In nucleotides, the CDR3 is TGTGCCAGCAGCCAAGAATTTCTACAGCCCCAGCATTTT.

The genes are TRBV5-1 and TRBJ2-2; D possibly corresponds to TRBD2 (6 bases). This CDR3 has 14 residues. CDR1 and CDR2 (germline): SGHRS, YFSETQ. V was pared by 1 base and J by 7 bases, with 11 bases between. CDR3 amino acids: CASSLRLADGELFF. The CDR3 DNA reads TGCGCCAGCAGCTTGCGGTTAGCGGACGGGGAGCTGTTTTTT. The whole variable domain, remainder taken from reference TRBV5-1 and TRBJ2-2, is KAGVTQTPRYLIKTRGQQVTLSCSPISGHRSVSWYQQTPGQGLQFLFEYFSETQRNKGNFPGRFSGRQFSNSRSEMNVSTLELGDSALYLCASSLRLADGELFFGEGSRLTVL.

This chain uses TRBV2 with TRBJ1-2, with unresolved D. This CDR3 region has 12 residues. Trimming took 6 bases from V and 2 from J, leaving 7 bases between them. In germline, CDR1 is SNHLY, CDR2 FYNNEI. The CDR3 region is CASRIYNYGYTF. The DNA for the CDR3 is TGTGCCAGCAGGATCTACAACTATGGCTACACCTTC. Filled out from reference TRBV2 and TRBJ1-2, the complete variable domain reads EPEVTQTPSHQVTQMGQEVILRCVPISNHLYFYWYRQILGQKVEFLVSFYNNEISEKSEIFDDQFSVERPDGSNFTLKIRSTKLEDSAMYFCASRIYNYGYTFGSGTRLTVV.

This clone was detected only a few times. The CDR3 spells CASSSSGGGYNEQFF. DNA for the CDR3: TGTGCCAGCAGCTCTAGCGGGGGGGGCTACAATGAGCAGTTCTTC. V usage is TRBV7-2 and J usage is TRBJ2-1; 12 bases agree with TRBD2. CDR1 and CDR2 from the germline V gene are SGHTA and FQGNSA. With V trimmed by 4 bases and J by 3 bases, 1 base remained unmatched. CDR3 size: 15 residues. Variable domain in full (rest from reference TRBV7-2 and TRBJ2-1): GAGVSQSPSNKVTEKGKDVELRCDPISGHTALYWYRQSLGQGLEFLIYFQGNSAPDKSGLPSDRFSAERTGGSVSTLTIQRTQQEDSAVYLCASSSSGGGYNEQFFGPGTRLTVL.

The CDR3: CASSDTGGAGAFF. In DNA form, the CDR3 reads TGTGCCAGCAGTGATACAGGGGGCGCAGGAGCTTTCTTT. The rearrangement joins TRBV6-5 to TRBJ1-1, with 9 bases fitting TRBD1. Germline loops: CDR1 MNHEY, CDR2 SVGAGI. The CDR3 is made up of 13 amino acids. V trimming: 5 bases; J trimming: 10 bases; junction bases outside the gene matches: 8.

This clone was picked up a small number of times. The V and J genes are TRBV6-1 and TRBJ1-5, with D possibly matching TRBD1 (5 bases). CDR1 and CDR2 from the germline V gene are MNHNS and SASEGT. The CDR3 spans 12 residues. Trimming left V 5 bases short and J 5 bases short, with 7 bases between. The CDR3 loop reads CASSWGDQPQHF. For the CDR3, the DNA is TGTGCCAGCAGTTGGGGGGATCAGCCCCAGCATTTT.

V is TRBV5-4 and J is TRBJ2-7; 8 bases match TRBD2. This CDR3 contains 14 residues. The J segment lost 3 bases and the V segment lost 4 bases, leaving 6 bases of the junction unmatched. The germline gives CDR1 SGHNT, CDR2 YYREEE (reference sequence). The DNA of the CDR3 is TGTGCCAGCAGCATGGGACTAGAGGTCTACGAGCAGTACTTC. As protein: CASSMGLEVYEQYF.

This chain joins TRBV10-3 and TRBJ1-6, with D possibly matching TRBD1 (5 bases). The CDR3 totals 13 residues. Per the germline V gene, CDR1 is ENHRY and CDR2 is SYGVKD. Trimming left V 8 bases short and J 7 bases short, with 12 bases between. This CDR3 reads CAIGQGPNSPLHF. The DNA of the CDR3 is TGTGCCATCGGGCAGGGTCCAAATTCACCCCTCCACTTT.

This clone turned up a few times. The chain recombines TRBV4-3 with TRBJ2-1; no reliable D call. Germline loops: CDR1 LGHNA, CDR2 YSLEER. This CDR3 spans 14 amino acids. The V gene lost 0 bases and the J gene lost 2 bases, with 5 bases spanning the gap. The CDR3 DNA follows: TGCGCCAGCAGCCAAGAGTTAGCCTACAATGAGCAGTTCTTC. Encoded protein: CASSQELAYNEQFF.

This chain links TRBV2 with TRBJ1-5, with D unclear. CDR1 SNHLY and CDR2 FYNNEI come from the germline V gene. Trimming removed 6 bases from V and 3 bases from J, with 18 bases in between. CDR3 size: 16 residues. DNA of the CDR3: TGTGCCAGCAGCCTAAACCCTGACAACATCAATCAGCCCCAGCATTTT. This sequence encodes CASSLNPDNINQPQHF.

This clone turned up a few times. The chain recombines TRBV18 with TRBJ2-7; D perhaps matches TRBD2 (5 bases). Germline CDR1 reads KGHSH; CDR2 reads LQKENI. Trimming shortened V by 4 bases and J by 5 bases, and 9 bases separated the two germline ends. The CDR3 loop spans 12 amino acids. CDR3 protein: CASSLGIDEQYF. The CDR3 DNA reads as TGTGCCAGCTCACTCGGGATCGACGAGCAGTACTTC.

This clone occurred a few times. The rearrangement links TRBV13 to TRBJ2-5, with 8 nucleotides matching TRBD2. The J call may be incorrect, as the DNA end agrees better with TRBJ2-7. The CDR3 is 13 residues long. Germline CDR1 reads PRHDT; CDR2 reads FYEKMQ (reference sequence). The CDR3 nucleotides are TGTGCCAGCACACGGGGGGGTTCCTACGAGCAGTACTTC. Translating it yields CASTRGGSYEQYF.

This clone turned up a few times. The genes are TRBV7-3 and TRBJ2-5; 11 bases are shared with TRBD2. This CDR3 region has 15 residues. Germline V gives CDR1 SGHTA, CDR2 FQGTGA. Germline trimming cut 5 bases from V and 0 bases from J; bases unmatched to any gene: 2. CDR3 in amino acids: CASSRLAGNQETQYF. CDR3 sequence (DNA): TGTGCCAGCAGCCGACTAGCGGGGAACCAAGAGACCCAGTACTTC.

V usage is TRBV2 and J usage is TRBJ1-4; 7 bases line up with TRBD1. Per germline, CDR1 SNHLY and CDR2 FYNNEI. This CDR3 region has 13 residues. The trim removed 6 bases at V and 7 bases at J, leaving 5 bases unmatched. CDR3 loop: CASRGTASEKLFF. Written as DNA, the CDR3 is TGTGCCAGCAGAGGGACAGCTAGTGAAAAACTGTTTTTT.

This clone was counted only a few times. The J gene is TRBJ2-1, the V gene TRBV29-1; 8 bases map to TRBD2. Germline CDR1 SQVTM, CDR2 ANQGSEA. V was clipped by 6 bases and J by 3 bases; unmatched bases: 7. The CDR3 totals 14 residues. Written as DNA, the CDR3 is TGCAGCGTCACAAGCGGGGGTTACTACAATGAGCAGTTCTTC. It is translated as CSVTSGGYYNEQFF.

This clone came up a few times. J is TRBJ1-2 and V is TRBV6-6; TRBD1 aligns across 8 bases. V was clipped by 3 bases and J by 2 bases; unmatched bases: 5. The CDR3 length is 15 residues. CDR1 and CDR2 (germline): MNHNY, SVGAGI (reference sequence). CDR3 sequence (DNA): TGTGCCAGCAGTTATATTCAGGGGGCCAACTATGGCTACACCTTC. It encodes CASSYIQGANYGYTF.